This note documents a single TCR beta chain sequence. The data stem from a study of T cell changes during pregnancy in multiple sclerosis. The CDR3 covers 20 residues. V trimming: 3 bases; J trimming: 0 bases; junction bases outside the gene matches: 13. The V gene's germline CDR1 is ENHRY and CDR2 SYGVKD. Sequencing used immunoSEQ multiplex PCR; TCRdb keeps in-frame clones, though not all of them. The sample yields some 90,000 clones, more than 85% seen once. The genes are TRBV10-3 and TRBJ2-3; 12 nucleotides agree with TRBD2. The receptor's source is a female donor with multiple sclerosis, enrolled in a pregnancy study. This material consisted of peripheral blood, taken in the first trimester of pregnancy. In nucleotides, the CDR3 is TGTGCCATCAGTGATAGTCGTATTCTAGCGGGAGGGCCGAGCACAGATACGCAGTATTTT. Amino acids: CAISDSRILAGGPSTDTQYF.